This record concerns one T cell receptor (beta chain) sequence. Its cognate antigen is unknown. The germline V gene has CDR1 SEHNR and CDR2 FQNEAQ (reference sequence). The CDR3 is 12 residues long. V was clipped by 8 bases and J by 3 bases, with 10 bases between them. This entry comes from a study of cytomegalovirus exposure and HLA in healthy donors. PCR was performed using 60 Vbeta and 13 Jbeta primers. The repertoire was sequenced with immunoSEQ multiplex PCR; TCRdb's copy has only in-frame clones and lacks some. This sample has about 200,000 clones, with roughly 72% found just once. Study results and caveats: The classifier reportedly diagnosed cytomegalovirus status with high sensitivity and specificity. Later analysis suggested most CMV-associated TCR beta chains were HLA-restricted.

This clonotype was obtained from a man aged 30-40 years in good health and CMV-seronegative. What was sequenced was PBMCs. The chain couples TRBV7-9 to TRBJ1-1, with no clear D. CDR3 amino acids: CASAGRDTEAFF. The CDR3 DNA reads as TGTGCCAGCGCGGGGAGGGACACTGAAGCTTTCTTT.